This T cell receptor (beta chain) is drawn from a study of vaccination and CD4 T cells after COVID-19. About the research overall: Cells were stimulated with overlapping spike peptides from SARS-CoV-2, HCoV-NL63, HCoV-OC43 and HCoV-229E.

V was clipped by 5 bases and J by 6 bases, with 8 bases between them. This CDR3 spans 12 amino acids. Germline-derived CDR1 and CDR2 are SGHTA and FQGNSA. Indicated treatment: approximately nine-day PBMC culture with coronavirus spike peptide pools or control peptides (ViraFEST assay). Days 3 and 7 saw half the medium swapped for fresh IL-2 medium. This clonotype was observed a few times. Its antigen is unidentified. Oncomine TCR Beta short-read sequencing was applied to DNA from cultured CD4+ T cells. One entry per CDR3 protein, called by TCRdb with MiXCR from the PCR reads. Seen here are 15,000 or so distinct CDR3 sequences, around 56% observed once, and the top ten hold about 12%.

Sequencing was carried out using CD4+ T cells from blood, cultured in vitro. The source is a human donor who had recovered from COVID-19. The chain couples TRBV7-2 to TRBJ1-5; unclear D gene. The CDR3 region has the DNA TGTGCCAGCAGCGACTGGGGTCAGCCCCAGCATTTT. It encodes CASSDWGQPQHF.